The clone carrying this T cell receptor beta chain appeared many times. Its matching antigen is unknown. The sample originates from a study of glioma-infiltrating T cells. Using RNA template, CDR3s of TCR alpha and beta were amplified with iRepertoire arm-PCR. Input was roughly 100-450 ng of tissue mRNA or PBMC total RNA. MiXCR, applied by TCRdb to the multiplex PCR reads, yields one record per CDR3 protein. The repertoire includes under 200,000 distinct CDR3 sequences, around 40% of them detected once, and roughly 5.2% sits in the top ten. Study-level points and caveats: Only very few CDR3 sequences appeared in both tissue and blood.

This TCR came from a human donor with low-grade glioma or glioblastoma, undergoing nonglioma brain surgery, or in good health (not recorded which). Material for sequencing was glioma tissue, nonneoplastic brain tissue, or PBMCs (not recorded which).

CDR3 sequence (DNA): TGTGCCAGCAGTGAAGCTTGGGATCAGCCCCAGCATTTT. Amino acids: CASSEAWDQPQHF. This chain joins TRBV6-1 and TRBJ1-5; D not resolved. This CDR3 region has 13 residues. V was clipped by 0 bases and J by 5 bases, with 5 bases between them. From germline, CDR1 is MNHNS and CDR2 SASEGT.